Listed below are T cell receptor beta chains from one sample, sequenced in a study of radiotherapy plus CTLA-4 blockade in lung cancer. Repertoires were generated with immunoSEQ multiplex PCR, while TCRdb's copy carries only in-frame clones and drops some. The table lists about 68,000 clones, 79% of them singletons. Sequences were derived from peripheral blood, sampled from a patient treated with radiotherapy plus ipilimumab. These receptors all stem from a human donor with non-small cell lung cancer who had a complete response to radiotherapy plus ipilimumab. CDR3s include the opening cysteine and the closing phenylalanine or tryptophan. A D gene is named only where the DNA matches it firmly. Clone size is shown for a subset of rows, as once, few, many or a class of expanded clone.

>-|TRBJ1-4|TRBV4-1|few
CASSQVGEGEKLFF
TGCGCCAGCAGCCAAGTGGGGGAGGGTGAAAAACTGTTTTTT
>-|TRBJ1-5|TRBV18|-
CASSPSQGEQPQHF
TGTGCCAGCTCACCATCACAGGGCGAGCAGCCCCAGCATTTT
>-|TRBJ1-5|TRBV6-4|few
CASSAGAYQPQHF
TGTGCCAGCAGTGCAGGGGCGTATCAGCCCCAGCATTTT
>TRBD1|TRBJ1-1|TRBV19|-
CASSRRDRDTEAFF
TGTGCCAGTAGCCGCCGGGACAGGGACACTGAAGCTTTCTTT
>-|TRBJ2-2|TRBV5-1|-
CASSPGTSAENTGELFF
TGCGCCAGCAGCCCCGGGACTTCGGCGGAGAACACCGGGGAGCTGTTTTTT
>-|TRBJ1-1|TRBV29-1|-
CSVRARATEAFF
-
>-|TRBJ1-1|TRBV7-2|-
CASRYGGQYLNTEAFF
TGTGCCAGCAGATATGGGGGGCAATACCTGAACACTGAAGCTTTCTTT
>-|TRBJ1-5|TRBV6-5|-
CASSYSLGAGQPQHF
TGTGCCAGCAGTTACTCGCTGGGGGCGGGTCAGCCCCAGCATTTT
>-|TRBJ2-7|TRBV4-3|few
CASSQSSSYEQYF
TGCGCCAGCAGCCAAAGCAGTTCCTACGAGCAGTACTTC
>-|TRBJ1-1|TRBV30|-
CAWSLDETAEAFF
TGTGCCTGGAGTCTGGATGAAACAGCTGAAGCTTTCTTT